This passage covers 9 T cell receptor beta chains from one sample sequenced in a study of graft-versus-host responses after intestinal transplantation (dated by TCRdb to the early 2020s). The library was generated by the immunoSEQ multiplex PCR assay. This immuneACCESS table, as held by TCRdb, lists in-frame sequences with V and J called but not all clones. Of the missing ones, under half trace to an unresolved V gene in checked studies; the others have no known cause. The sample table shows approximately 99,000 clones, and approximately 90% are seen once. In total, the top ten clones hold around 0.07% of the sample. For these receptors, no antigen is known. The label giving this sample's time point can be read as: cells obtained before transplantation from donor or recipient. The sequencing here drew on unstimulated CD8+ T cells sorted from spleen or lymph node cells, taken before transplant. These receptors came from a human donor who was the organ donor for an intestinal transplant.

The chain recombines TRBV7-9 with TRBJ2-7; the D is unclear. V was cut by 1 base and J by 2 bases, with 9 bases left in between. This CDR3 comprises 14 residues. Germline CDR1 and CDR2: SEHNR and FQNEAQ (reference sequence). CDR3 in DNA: TGTGCCAGCAGCTTAGGCGGAGCCGCCTACGAGCAGTACTTC. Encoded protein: CASSLGGAAYEQYF.

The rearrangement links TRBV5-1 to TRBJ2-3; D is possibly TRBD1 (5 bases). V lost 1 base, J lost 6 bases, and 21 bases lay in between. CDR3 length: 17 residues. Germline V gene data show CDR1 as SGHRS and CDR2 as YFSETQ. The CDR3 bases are TGCGCCAGCAGCTTGTTCGTCAGGGCAACGGTTACCGATACGCAGTATTTT. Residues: CASSLFVRATVTDTQYF.

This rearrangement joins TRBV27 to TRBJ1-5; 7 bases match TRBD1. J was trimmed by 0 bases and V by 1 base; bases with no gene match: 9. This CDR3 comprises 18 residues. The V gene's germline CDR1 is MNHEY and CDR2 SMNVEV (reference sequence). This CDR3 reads CASSLYAPGQFSNQPQHF. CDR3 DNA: TGTGCCAGCAGTTTATATGCCCCGGGACAGTTTAGCAATCAGCCCCAGCATTTT.

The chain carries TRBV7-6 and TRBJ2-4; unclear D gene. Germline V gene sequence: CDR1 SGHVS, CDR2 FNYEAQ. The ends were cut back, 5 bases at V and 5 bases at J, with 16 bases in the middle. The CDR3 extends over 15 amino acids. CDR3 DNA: TGTGCCAGCAGCCCCTCCCTTGGCCAGGAAAACATTCAGTACTTC. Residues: CASSPSLGQENIQYF.

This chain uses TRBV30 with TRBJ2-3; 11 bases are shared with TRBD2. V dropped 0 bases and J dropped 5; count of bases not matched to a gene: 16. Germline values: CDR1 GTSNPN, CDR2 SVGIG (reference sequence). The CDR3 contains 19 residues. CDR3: CAWSVRRGLAVFLRDTQYF. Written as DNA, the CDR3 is TGTGCCTGGAGTGTAAGGCGGGGACTAGCGGTCTTCTTGAGAGATACGCAGTATTTT.

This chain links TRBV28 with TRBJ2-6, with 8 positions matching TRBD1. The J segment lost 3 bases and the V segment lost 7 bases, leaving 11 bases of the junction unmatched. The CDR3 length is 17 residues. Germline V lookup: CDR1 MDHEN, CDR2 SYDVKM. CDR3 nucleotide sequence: TGTGCCAGCACCCTGGACAGGGAGGTCTATGGGGCCAACGTCCTGACTTTC. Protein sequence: CASTLDREVYGANVLTF.

CDR3 DNA sequence: TGTGCCAGCAGCCTCGGGGGGGGGCTCACCACCTTC. Its protein product is CASSLGGGLTTF. The chain employs TRBV7-8 and TRBJ1-2; D is perhaps TRBD1 (6 bases). Germline CDR1 is SGHVS and CDR2 is FQNEAQ. The V end lost 5 bases, the J end lost 13 bases, and 17 bases lay between the germline ends. The CDR3 loop spans 12 amino acids.

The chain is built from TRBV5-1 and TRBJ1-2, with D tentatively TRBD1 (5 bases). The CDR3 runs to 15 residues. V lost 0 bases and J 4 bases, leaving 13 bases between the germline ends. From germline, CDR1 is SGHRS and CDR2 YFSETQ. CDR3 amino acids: CASSLAEQACYGYTF. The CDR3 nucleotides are TGCGCCAGCAGCTTGGCCGAACAGGCATGCTATGGCTACACCTTC.

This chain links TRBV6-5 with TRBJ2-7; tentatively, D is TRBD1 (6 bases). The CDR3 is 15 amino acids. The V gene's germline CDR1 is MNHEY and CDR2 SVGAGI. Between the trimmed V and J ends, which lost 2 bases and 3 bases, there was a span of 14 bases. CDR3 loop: CASSYREQGFYEQYF. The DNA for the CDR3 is TGTGCCAGCAGTTACCGGGAACAGGGTTTCTACGAGCAGTACTTC.